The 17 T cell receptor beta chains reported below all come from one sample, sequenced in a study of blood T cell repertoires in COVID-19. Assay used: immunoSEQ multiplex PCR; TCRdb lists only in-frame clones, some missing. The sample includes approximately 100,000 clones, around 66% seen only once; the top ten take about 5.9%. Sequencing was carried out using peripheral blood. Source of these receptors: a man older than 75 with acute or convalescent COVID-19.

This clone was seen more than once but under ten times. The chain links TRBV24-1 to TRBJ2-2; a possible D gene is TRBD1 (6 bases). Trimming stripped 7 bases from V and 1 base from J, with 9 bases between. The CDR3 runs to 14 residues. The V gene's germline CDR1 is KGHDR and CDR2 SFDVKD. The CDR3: CATSLTGNTGELFF. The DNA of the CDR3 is TGTGCCACCAGCCTGACAGGGAACACCGGGGAGCTGTTTTTT.

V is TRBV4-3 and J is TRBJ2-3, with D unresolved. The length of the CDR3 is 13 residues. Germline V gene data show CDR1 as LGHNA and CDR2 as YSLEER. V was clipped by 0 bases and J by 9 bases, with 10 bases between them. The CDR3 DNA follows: TGCGCCAGCAGCCAAGATCTGCCCGGGACGCAGTATTTT. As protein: CASSQDLPGTQYF.

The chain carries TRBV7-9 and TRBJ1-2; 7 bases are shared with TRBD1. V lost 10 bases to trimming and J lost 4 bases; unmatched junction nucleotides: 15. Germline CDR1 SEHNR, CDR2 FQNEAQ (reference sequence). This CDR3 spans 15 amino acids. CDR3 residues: CATDGTDHFIYGYTF. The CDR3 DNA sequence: TGTGCCACCGACGGGACAGACCACTTTATCTATGGCTACACCTTC.

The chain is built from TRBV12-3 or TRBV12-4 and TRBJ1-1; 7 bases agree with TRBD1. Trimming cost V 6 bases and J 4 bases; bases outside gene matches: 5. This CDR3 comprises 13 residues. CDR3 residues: CASRKQGSTEAFF. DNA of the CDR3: TGTGCCAGCAGGAAACAGGGGAGCACTGAAGCTTTCTTT.

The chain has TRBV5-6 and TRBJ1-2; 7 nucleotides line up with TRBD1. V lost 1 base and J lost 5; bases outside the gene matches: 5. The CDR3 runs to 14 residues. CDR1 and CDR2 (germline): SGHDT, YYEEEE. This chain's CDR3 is CASSLPSTGYGYTF. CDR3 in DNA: TGTGCCAGCAGCTTGCCGTCGACAGGGTATGGCTACACCTTC.

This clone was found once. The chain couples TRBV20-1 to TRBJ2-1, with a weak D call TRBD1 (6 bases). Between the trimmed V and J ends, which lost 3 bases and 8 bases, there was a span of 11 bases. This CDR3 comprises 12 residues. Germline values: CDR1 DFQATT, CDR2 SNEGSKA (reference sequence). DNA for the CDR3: TGCAGTGCTAGTTGGGGGCGGGATGAGCAGTTCTTC. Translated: CSASWGRDEQFF.

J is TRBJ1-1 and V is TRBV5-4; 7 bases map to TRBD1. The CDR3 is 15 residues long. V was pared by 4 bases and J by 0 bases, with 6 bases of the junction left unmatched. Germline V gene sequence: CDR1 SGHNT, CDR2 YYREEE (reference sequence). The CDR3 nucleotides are TGTGCCAGCAGCATGCCGGGACAGCTGAACACTGAAGCTTTCTTT. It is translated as CASSMPGQLNTEAFF.

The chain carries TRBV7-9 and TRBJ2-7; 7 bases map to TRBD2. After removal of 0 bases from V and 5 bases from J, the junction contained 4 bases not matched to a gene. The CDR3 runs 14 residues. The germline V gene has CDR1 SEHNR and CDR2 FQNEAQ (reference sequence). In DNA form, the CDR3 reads TGTGCCAGCAGCTTAGCGGGAGGGCCCCACGAGCAGTACTTC. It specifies CASSLAGGPHEQYF.

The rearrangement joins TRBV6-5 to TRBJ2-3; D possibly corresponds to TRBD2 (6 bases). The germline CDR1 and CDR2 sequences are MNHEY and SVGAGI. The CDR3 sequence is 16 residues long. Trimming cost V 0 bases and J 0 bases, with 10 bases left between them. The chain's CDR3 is CASSYSSGLSTDTQYF. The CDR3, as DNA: TGTGCCAGCAGTTACTCGAGCGGGCTTAGCACAGATACGCAGTATTTT.

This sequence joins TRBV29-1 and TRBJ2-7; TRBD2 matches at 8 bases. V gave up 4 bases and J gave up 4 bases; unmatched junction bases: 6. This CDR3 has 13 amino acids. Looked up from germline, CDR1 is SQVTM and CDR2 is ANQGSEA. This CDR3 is CSVVGAGAYEQYF. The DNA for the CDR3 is TGCAGCGTTGTGGGAGCGGGAGCGTACGAGCAGTACTTC.

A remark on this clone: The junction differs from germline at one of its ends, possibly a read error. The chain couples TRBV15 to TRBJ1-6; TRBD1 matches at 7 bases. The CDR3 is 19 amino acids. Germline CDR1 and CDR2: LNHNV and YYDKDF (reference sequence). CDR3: CATSSRTGEFGGFNPPLHF. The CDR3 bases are TGTGCCACCAGCAGCCGGACAGGAGAATTTGGGGGATTTAATCCACCCCTCCACTTT.

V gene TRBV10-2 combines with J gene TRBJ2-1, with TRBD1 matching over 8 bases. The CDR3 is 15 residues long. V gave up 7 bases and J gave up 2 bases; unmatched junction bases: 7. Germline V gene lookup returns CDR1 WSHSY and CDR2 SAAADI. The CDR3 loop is CASNPGTGPYNEQFF. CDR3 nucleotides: TGCGCCAGCAACCCGGGGACAGGACCCTACAATGAGCAGTTCTTC.

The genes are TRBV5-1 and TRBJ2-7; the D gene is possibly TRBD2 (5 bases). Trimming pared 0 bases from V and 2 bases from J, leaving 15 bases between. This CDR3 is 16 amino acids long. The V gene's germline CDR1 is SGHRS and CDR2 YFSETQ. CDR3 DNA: TGCGCCAGCAGCTTGGGTGGGAGTGCCTACCCCTACGAGCAGTACTTC. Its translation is CASSLGGSAYPYEQYF.

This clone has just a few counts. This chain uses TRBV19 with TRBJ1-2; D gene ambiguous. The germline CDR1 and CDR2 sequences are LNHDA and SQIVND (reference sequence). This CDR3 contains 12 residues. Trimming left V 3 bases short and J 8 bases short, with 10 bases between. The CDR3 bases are TGTGCCAGTAGTATTGAAGGGAGGGGCTACACCTTC. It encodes CASSIEGRGYTF.

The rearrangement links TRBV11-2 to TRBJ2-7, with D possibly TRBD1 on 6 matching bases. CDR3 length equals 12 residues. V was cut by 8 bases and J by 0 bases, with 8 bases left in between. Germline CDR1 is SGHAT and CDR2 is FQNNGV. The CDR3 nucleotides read TGTGCCAGCCTGGGGGCCTCCTACGAGCAGTACTTC. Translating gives CASLGASYEQYF. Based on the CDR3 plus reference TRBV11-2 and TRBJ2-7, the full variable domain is EAGVAQSPRYKIIEKRQSVAFWCNPISGHATLYWYQQILGQGPKLLIQFQNNGVVDDSQLPKDRFSAERLKGVDSTLKIQPAKLEDSAVYLCASLGASYEQYFGPGTRLTVT.

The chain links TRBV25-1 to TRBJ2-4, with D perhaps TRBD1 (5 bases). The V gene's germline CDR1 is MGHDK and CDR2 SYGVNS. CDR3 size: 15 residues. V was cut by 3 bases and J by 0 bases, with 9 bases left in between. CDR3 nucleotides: TGTGCCAGCAGTGAGACAGAGCTAGCCAAAAACATTCAGTACTTC. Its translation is CASSETELAKNIQYF.

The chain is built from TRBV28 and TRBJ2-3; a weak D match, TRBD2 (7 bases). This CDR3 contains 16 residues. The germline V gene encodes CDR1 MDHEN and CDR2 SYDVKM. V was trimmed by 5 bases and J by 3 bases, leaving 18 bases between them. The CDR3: CASSGGGGRVTDTQYF. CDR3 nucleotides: TGTGCCAGCAGTGGGGGGGGCGGGAGAGTAACAGATACGCAGTATTTT. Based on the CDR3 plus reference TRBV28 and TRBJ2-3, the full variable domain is DVKVTQSSRYLVKRTGEKVFLECVQDMDHENMFWYRQDPGLGLRLIYFSYDVKMKEKGDIPEGYSVSREKKERFSLILESASTNQTSMYLCASSGGGGRVTDTQYFGPGTRLTVL.